The sample holds a few counts of the clone carrying this T cell receptor beta chain. The antigen is undetermined. The CDR3 has 16 amino acids. Germline V CDR1 and CDR2: SGHTA, FQGNSA. Trimming at V came to 2 bases and at J to 1 base, leaving 4 bases not matched to a gene. This sample is drawn from a study of T-cell memory formation after mild COVID-19. Looking at the study overall: TCR clustering was largely donor specific.

Study results and limitations: CD4+ clones that contracted lay mainly in CM and EM; CD8+ ones lay in EMRA. Certain responding clones were present in pre-infection memory, suggesting participation of cross-reactive memory.

TCRdb used MiXCR to reprocess the 5' RACE reads, holding one entry per CDR3 protein. The data show some 190,000 distinct CDR3 sequences, 18% seen once. Sequenced input: PBMCs or a T cell subset sorted from them (not recorded which). The chain joins TRBV7-2 to TRBJ2-2, with 7 positions matching TRBD1. The sequence derives from an adult woman who had mild COVID-19 (a few samples of this study predate the infection). Cell type and time point are not known. CDR3 in DNA: TGTGCCAGCAGCTTAACAGGGGCCCTGAACACCGGGGAGCTGTTTTTT. Protein sequence: CASSLTGALNTGELFF.